This TCR beta chain was captured in a study of blood T cells in healthy people across ages. Study as a whole: Template switching retrieved approximately one barcoded beta molecule for each two T cells.

Through a sample-barcoded 5' primer and a J-beta primer mix, a second PCR was run for roughly 7 to 12 cycles. Individual samples furnished no less than 2.5 million CDR3-containing paired-end reads apiece. TCRdb processed the 5' RACE reads anew with MiXCR; each CDR3 protein has one entry. This sample has 870,000 or so distinct CDR3 sequences; 29% occur once, and the top ten carry 15% to 20%. Aged about 6 to 100, donors were systemically healthy Caucasians from Russia. The CDR3 covers 15 residues. Per germline, CDR1 SGHRS and CDR2 YFSETQ. The V and J ends lost 0 bases and 2 bases, in that order; junction bases with no gene match: 2. This clonotype was counted at least ten times.

The origin of this receptor is a woman aged 80 or over in good health. Source material: blood. The chain recombines TRBV5-1 with TRBJ1-2, with 9 bases identical to TRBD1. CDR3 sequence: CASSLAQGANYGYTF. The CDR3 bases are TGCGCCAGCAGCTTGGCACAGGGGGCGAACTATGGCTACACCTTC.